The 4 T cell receptor beta chains listed next were all sequenced from one sample in a study of identifying expanded T cells in peripheral blood. TCRdb keeps only in-frame clones here, not all; method: immunoSEQ multiplex PCR. The top ten clones hold around 19% of a sample with some 78,000 clones, almost 85% of them seen once. The sample was blood. The source is a person between 18 and 69 years old in good health.

Worth noting for this clone: The junction differs from germline at one of its ends, possibly a read error. The chain combines TRBV7-7 with TRBJ1-1; D remains unclear. The germline CDR1 and CDR2 sequences are SSHAT and FNYEAQ (reference sequence). The CDR3 covers 13 residues. The DNA of the CDR3 is TGTGCTAGCAGCTTAACTCTGAACACTGAAGCTTTCTTT. Protein sequence: CASSLTLNTEAFF.

This sequence joins TRBV6-1 and TRBJ1-1; tentative D call: TRBD1 (5 bases). The CDR3 is 15 amino acids. Germline V lookup: CDR1 MNHNS, CDR2 SASEGT. V shed 6 bases and J shed 1 base, with 15 bases lying between them. As DNA, the CDR3 is TGTGCCAGCAGCAGTGTATTGGGGGGGAACACTGAAGCTTTCTTT. Protein: CASSSVLGGNTEAFF.

This clone turned up a few times. Relative to the germline gene, one junction end is altered; a read error may explain this. V and J are TRBV7-7 and TRBJ1-1; D uncertain. Germline V gene sequence: CDR1 SSHAT, CDR2 FNYEAQ (reference sequence). The CDR3 runs to 14 residues. CDR3 nucleotides: TGTGCTAGCAGCCCCCTCGTCACGAACACTGAAGCTTTCTTT. Translated: CASSPLVTNTEAFF.

V usage is TRBV19 and J usage is TRBJ1-1; tentative D call: TRBD1 (5 bases). V lost 2 bases, J lost 0 bases, and 10 bases lay in between. The CDR3 has 15 residues. CDR1 and CDR2 (germline): LNHDA, SQIVND (reference sequence). The CDR3 loop is CASSIWGRMNTEAFF. For the CDR3, the DNA is TGTGCCAGTAGTATATGGGGCAGGATGAACACTGAAGCTTTCTTT.